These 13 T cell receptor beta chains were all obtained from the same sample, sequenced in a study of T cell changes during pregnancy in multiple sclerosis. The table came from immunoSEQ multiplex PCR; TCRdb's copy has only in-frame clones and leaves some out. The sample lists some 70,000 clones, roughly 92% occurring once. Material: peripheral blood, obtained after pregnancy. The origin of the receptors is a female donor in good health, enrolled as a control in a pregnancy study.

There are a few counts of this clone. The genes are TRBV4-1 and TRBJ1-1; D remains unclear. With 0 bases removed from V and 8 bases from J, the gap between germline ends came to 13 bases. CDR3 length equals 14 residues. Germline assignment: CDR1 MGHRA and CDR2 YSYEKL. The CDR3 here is CASSQDARGSEAFF. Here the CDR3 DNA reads TGCGCCAGCAGCCAAGATGCGAGAGGGTCCGAAGCTTTCTTT.

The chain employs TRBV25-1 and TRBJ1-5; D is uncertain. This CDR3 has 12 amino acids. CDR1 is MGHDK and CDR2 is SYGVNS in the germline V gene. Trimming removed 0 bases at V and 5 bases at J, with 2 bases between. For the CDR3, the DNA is TGTGCCAGCAGTGAATACGATCAGCCCCAGCATTTT. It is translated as CASSEYDQPQHF.

In DNA, the CDR3 is TGCAGCGTGGGGGGTATCGGCGATAACTATGGCTACACCTTC. Its translation is CSVGGIGDNYGYTF. This chain joins TRBV29-1 and TRBJ1-2, with D possibly being TRBD1 (5 bases). Germline V CDR1 and CDR2: SQVTM, ANQGSEA. CDR3 length: 14 residues. V was shortened by 6 bases and J by 1 base, with 15 bases between the two germline ends. Together with reference TRBV29-1 and TRBJ1-2, the CDR3 gives the full variable domain: SAVISQKPSRDICQRGTSLTIQCQVDSQVTMMFWYRQQPGQSLTLIATANQGSEATYESGFVIDKFPISRPNLTFSTLTVSNMSPEDSSIYLCSVGGIGDNYGYTFGSGTRLTVV.

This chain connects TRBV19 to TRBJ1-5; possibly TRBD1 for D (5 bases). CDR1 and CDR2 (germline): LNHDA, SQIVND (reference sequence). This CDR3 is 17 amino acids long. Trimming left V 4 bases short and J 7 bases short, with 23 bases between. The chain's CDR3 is CASSRLTPGLVSQPQHF. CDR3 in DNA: TGTGCCAGTAGTAGGCTGACCCCGGGACTAGTCTCCCAGCCCCAGCATTTT.

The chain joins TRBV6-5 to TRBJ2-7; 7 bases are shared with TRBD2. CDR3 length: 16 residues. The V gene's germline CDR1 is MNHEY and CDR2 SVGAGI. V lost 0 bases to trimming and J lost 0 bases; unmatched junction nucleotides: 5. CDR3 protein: CASSYSWGGTSYEQYF. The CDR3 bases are TGTGCCAGCAGTTACTCTTGGGGGGGAACCTCCTACGAGCAGTACTTC.

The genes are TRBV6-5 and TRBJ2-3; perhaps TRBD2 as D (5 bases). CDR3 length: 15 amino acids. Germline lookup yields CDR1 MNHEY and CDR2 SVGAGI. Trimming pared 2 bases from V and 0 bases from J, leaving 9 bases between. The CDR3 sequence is CASSYGGPSTDTQYF. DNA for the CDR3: TGTGCCAGCAGTTACGGCGGGCCTAGCACAGATACGCAGTATTTT.

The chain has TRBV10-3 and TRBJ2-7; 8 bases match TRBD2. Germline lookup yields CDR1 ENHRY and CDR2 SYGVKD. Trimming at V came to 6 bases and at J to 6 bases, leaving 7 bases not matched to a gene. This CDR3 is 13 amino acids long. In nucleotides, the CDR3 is TGTGCCATCAGCCGTAGCGGGGTAGTCGAGCAGTACTTC. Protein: CAISRSGVVEQYF.

CDR3 sequence (DNA): TGTGCCAGCAGCTCACTCCAGAGGGCTTTCTTT. It specifies CASSSLQRAFF. This rearrangement joins TRBV7-2 to TRBJ1-1, with D unclear. Trimming removed 4 bases at V and 11 bases at J, with 11 bases between. This CDR3 has 11 residues. Per the germline V gene, CDR1 is SGHTA and CDR2 is FQGNSA.

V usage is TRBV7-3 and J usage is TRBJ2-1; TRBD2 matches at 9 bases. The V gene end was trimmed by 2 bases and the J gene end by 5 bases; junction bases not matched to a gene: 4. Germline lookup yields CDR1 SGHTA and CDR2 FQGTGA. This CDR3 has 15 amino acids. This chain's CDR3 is CASSLVAGDHNEQFF. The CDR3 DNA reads TGTGCCAGCAGCTTAGTAGCGGGAGACCACAATGAGCAGTTCTTC.

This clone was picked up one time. CDR3 amino acids: CASSYLGGADEKLFF. CDR3 nucleotides: TGTGCCAGCAGTTACCTTGGGGGGGCGGATGAAAAACTGTTTTTT. The gene calls are TRBV6-5 and TRBJ1-4; D is perhaps TRBD1 (6 bases). The CDR3 runs 15 residues. The V end lost 2 bases, the J end lost 6 bases, and 13 bases lay between the germline ends. Germline V gene lookup returns CDR1 MNHEY and CDR2 SVGAGI.

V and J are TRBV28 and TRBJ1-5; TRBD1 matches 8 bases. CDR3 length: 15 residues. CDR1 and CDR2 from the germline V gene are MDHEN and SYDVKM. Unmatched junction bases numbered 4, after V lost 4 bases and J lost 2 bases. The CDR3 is CASSWTGRRNQPQHF. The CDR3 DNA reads TGTGCCAGCAGTTGGACAGGGAGGCGCAATCAGCCCCAGCATTTT.

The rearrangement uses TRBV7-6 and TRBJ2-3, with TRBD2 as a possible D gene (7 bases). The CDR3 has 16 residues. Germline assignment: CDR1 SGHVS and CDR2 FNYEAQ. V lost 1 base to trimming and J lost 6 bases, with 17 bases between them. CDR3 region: CASSLGTRGLADTQYF. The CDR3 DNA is TGTGCCAGCAGCTTAGGGACTAGGGGGTTAGCGGATACGCAGTATTTT.

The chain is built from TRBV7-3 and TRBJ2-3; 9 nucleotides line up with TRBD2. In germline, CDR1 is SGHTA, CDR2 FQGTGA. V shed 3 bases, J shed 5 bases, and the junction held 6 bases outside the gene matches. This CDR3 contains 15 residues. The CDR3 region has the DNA TGTGCCAGCAGCTTCGGGACTAGCAGAAAAGATACGCAGTATTTT. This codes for CASSFGTSRKDTQYF.